Listed below are T cell receptor beta chains from one sample, sequenced in a study of T-cell memory formation after mild COVID-19. TCRdb independently ran MiXCR on the 5' RACE reads; one entry per CDR3 protein. Of about 500,000 distinct CDR3 sequences in the sample, about a fifth were seen once. Sequenced material: PBMCs or a T cell subset sorted from them (not recorded which). The receptor set was obtained from an adult woman who had mild COVID-19 (a few samples of this study predate the infection). Cell type and time point are not known. The CDR3 runs from the conserved cysteine through the conserved F or W. D genes are given only for firm matches. Where a row states a size, it is once, few, many or the class of an expanded clone; other rows omit it.

>TRBJ1-1|-|TRBV7-8|few
TGTGCCACCCAGAACACTGAAGCTTTCTTT
CATQNTEAFF
>TRBJ2-3|TRBD2|TRBV5-4|few
TGTGCCAGCAGCTTGGCTGGCGGGAGGGCAACAGATACGCAGTATTTT
CASSLAGGRATDTQYF
>TRBJ1-6|-|TRBV7-8|many
TGTGCCAGCACAGAGACAAATAATTCACCCCTCCACTTT
CASTETNNSPLHF
>TRBJ1-2|TRBD1|TRBV6-6|-
TGTGCCAGCAGTTACTCGACTCGGCTATCAGGGGGGTATGGCTACACCTTC
CASSYSTRLSGGYGYTF
>TRBJ2-2|TRBD1|TRBV27|-
TGTGCCGCCAGGGACAGGGGGCGCTTGGGCACCGGGGAGCTGTTTTTT
CAARDRGRLGTGELFF
>TRBJ2-1|TRBD1|TRBV7-9|-
TGTGCCAGCAGCTACCGGACAGGGACTGAGCAGTTCTTC
CASSYRTGTEQFF
>TRBJ2-7|-|TRBV7-6|few
TGTGCCAGCAGCTCCGTGGCGGAGCAGTACTTC
CASSSVAEQYF
>TRBJ2-7|TRBD1|TRBV7-9|-
TGTGCCAGCAGCGACAGGGACAGCTACGAGCAGTACTTC
CASSDRDSYEQYF
>TRBJ2-1|TRBD2|TRBV7-9|-
TGTGCCAGCAAGGGCGGGAGTAATGAGCAGTTCTTC
CASKGGSNEQFF
>TRBJ1-2|TRBD1|TRBV7-9|few
TGTGCCAGCAGCTCGCCCACAGGGGGCGACTATGGCTACACCTTC
CASSSPTGGDYGYTF
>TRBJ2-5|TRBD2|TRBV27|-
TGTGCCAGCAGTTTAGCGGGAGGCGCGAAGACCCAGTACTTC
CASSLAGGAKTQYF
>TRBJ2-7|-|TRBV20-1|-
TGCAGTGCTAGAGACCCCTTGGGGTACGAGCAGTACTTC
CSARDPLGYEQYF
>TRBJ1-5|TRBD1|TRBV4-3|-
TGCGCCAGCAGCCAAGATTTTGTAGGACAGGGCGGTCAGCCCCAGCATTTT
CASSQDFVGQGGQPQHF
>TRBJ2-7|-|TRBV7-9|few
TGTGCCAGCGCGCAGGGAGCCTACGAGCAGTACTTC
CASAQGAYEQYF
>TRBJ2-5|TRBD2|TRBV11-2|few
TGTGCCAGCAGCTTAGCTTGGGGGGGAAGACGGGAGACCCAGTACTTC
CASSLAWGGRRETQYF
>TRBJ2-7|TRBD2|TRBV20-1|-
TGCAGTGCTAGAGATCGACTAGCGGTAGCCTACGAGCAGTACTTC
CSARDRLAVAYEQYF
>TRBJ2-6|TRBD1|TRBV7-8|-
TGTGCCAGCAGCATACGGCGAAGACAGGGGGCCTGGGACTCTGGGGCCAACGTCCTGACTTTC
CASSIRRRQGAWDSGANVLTF
>TRBJ2-4|-|TRBV5-6|-
TGTGCCAGCAGCTTTCTCCAGACCTCAGCCAAAAACATTCAGTACTTC
CASSFLQTSAKNIQYF
>TRBJ2-1|-|TRBV7-2|few
TGTGCCAGCAGCTTAGCGTTCGCCAACTACAATGAGCAGTTCTTC
CASSLAFANYNEQFF
>TRBJ1-5|-|TRBV10-3|few
TGTGCCATCAGTATACAAGGTAATCAGCCCCAGCATTTT
CAISIQGNQPQHF
>TRBJ2-5|TRBD2|TRBV12-3/TRBV12-4|few
TGTGCCAGCAGGCCCGGGGTAGCGGGAGACGAGACCCAGTACTTC
CASRPGVAGDETQYF